This TCR beta chain is drawn from a study of cytomegalovirus exposure and HLA in healthy donors. This PCR relied on a set of 60 Vbeta primers and 13 Jbeta primers. Here immunoSEQ multiplex PCR was the method, and the copy in TCRdb shows in-frame clones only, minus some. This sample carries around 110,000 clones, around 86% of them seen once, and the ten largest clones take around 4.2%. The CDR3 totals 16 residues. Germline values: CDR1 SGHRS, CDR2 YFSETQ. The junction had 6 bases not matched to a gene; V was cut back by 0 bases and J by 4 bases. Findings of the study overall: It was approximately 170 TCR beta chains that were listed as cytomegalovirus-associated.

The sample holds one count of this clone. No antigen is known for it. This clonotype was obtained from a woman aged 30 to 39 in good health and CMV-seronegative. This sequence joins TRBV5-1 and TRBJ1-4; TRBD1 aligns across 7 bases. The specimen was PBMCs. The CDR3 sequence is CASSLVGSGGNEKLFF. As DNA, the CDR3 is TGCGCCAGCAGCTTGGTTGGGTCAGGGGGTAATGAAAAACTGTTTTTT.